This T cell receptor (beta chain) emerged from a study of identical twins. The CDR3 sequence is 13 residues long. Germline V gene sequence: CDR1 SGHTA, CDR2 FQGTGA. Between the trimmed V and J ends, which lost 1 base and 5 bases, there was a span of 7 bases. This clonotype was seen at least ten times. Template switching created a universal primer site, and the cDNA included unique molecular identifiers. One entry per CDR3 protein, called by TCRdb with MiXCR from the 5' RACE reads. The table lists approximately 230,000 distinct CDR3 sequences, 5.5% to 7.5% of them singletons. The same data also contributed to another study, on T cells expressing NK-cell markers. That source notes: It was from sorted CD3+CD56+NKG2C+, CD3+CD56+NKG2C- and CD3+CD56-NKG2C+ T cells that TCR beta repertoires came.

The chain has TRBV7-3 and TRBJ2-3; unclear D gene. The source is a woman in her late teens or twenties in good health. Sequencing was done on a sample of CD8+ T cells sorted from blood. CDR3 in DNA: TGTGCCAGCAGCTTAAGTGACCGAGATACGCAGTATTTT. It specifies CASSLSDRDTQYF.